These 22 T cell receptor beta chains originate from one sample sequenced in a study of OX40 agonist ivuxolimab in advanced cancers. Assay used: immunoSEQ multiplex PCR; TCRdb lists only in-frame clones, some missing. The table shows about 49,000 clones, with 75% to 90% occurring only once. Material: CD4+ or CD8+ T cells sorted from blood, obtained in a trial of the OX40 agonist ivuxolimab. The receptors stem from an adult with an advanced solid tumor such as melanoma, head and neck, liver or kidney cancer.

The CDR3 nucleotides are TGCGCCAGCAGCCAAGACGCGGACTACCAGGTACAGTACTTC. Protein: CASSQDADYQVQYF. This chain uses TRBV4-3 with TRBJ2-7; possible D gene TRBD2, 6 bases. The CDR3 contains 14 residues. Trimming took 0 bases from V and 10 from J, leaving 16 bases between them. Looked up from germline, CDR1 is LGHNA and CDR2 is YSLEER.

The CDR3 bases are TGTGCCTCCAGCGCGGGAGGGCCCAACGAGCAGTACTTC. Translated: CASSAGGPNEQYF. The chain carries TRBV9 and TRBJ2-7; 9 bases match TRBD2. Germline CDR1 and CDR2: SGDLS and YYNGEE. The CDR3 consists of 13 residues. V was clipped by 10 bases and J by 5 bases; unmatched bases: 10. Filled out from reference TRBV9 and TRBJ2-7, the complete variable domain reads DSGVTQTPKHLITATGQRVTLRCSPRSGDLSVYWYQQSLDQGLQFLIQYYNGEERAKGNILERFSAQQFPDLHSELNLSSLELGDSALYFCASSAGGPNEQYFGPGTRLTVT.

This chain uses TRBV10-2 with TRBJ2-1, with 10 bases matching TRBD2. The trim removed 4 bases at V and 7 bases at J, leaving 13 bases unmatched. The CDR3 length is 17 residues. In germline, CDR1 is WSHSY, CDR2 SAAADI. CDR3 loop: CASSVSQGLASLNEQFF. For the CDR3, the DNA is TGCGCCAGCAGTGTAAGCCAGGGACTAGCGAGCCTTAATGAGCAGTTCTTC.

The rearrangement joins TRBV29-1 to TRBJ2-1, with 8 bases matching TRBD1. After removal of 3 bases from V and 0 bases from J, the junction contained 7 bases not matched to a gene. Per germline, CDR1 SQVTM and CDR2 ANQGSEA. The CDR3 loop spans 16 amino acids. The CDR3 region has the DNA TGCAGCGTTGATGACTGGACAGGGCGCTCCTACAATGAGCAGTTCTTC. This encodes CSVDDWTGRSYNEQFF.

The chain combines TRBV28 with TRBJ2-1; TRBD2 agrees at 7 bases. V lost 5 bases, J lost 0 bases, and 7 bases stayed unmatched. The CDR3 loop spans 16 amino acids. The germline CDR1 and CDR2 sequences are MDHEN and SYDVKM. CDR3 residues: CASSLLGGSSYNEQFF. In DNA form, the CDR3 reads TGTGCCAGCAGTCTGCTGGGGGGGAGCTCCTACAATGAGCAGTTCTTC.

The V gene is TRBV5-4, the J gene TRBJ2-3, with 12 bases that match TRBD2. This CDR3 spans 18 amino acids. V shed 4 bases and J 0 bases; nucleotides not matched to a gene: 9. Per the germline V gene, CDR1 is SGHNT and CDR2 is YYREEE (reference sequence). The CDR3 spells CASSPRTSGIASTDTQYF. The CDR3 DNA reads as TGTGCCAGCAGCCCAAGGACTAGCGGGATAGCTAGCACAGATACGCAGTATTTT.

The V and J genes are TRBV6-1 and TRBJ2-5; D remains ambiguous. Germline values: CDR1 MNHNS, CDR2 SASEGT. The CDR3 is 11 amino acids. V dropped 6 bases and J dropped 3 bases, with 5 bases sitting between them. The CDR3 region has the DNA TGTGCCAGCAGGAGTAAAGAGACCCAGTACTTC. As protein: CASRSKETQYF.

This clone was seen once. This rearrangement joins TRBV2 to TRBJ2-2; D is ambiguous. The CDR3 runs 14 residues. Per germline, CDR1 SNHLY and CDR2 FYNNEI. V lost 1 base and J 5 bases, leaving 8 bases between the germline ends. Here the CDR3 reads CASSEGWGTGELFF. CDR3 sequence (DNA): TGTGCCAGCAGTGAAGGCTGGGGAACCGGGGAGCTGTTTTTT.

CDR3 coding DNA: TGTGCCAGCAGTACGGGACAGGGCGCGAACACCGGGGAGCTGTTTTTT. Translating it yields CASSTGQGANTGELFF. The rearrangement links TRBV5-4 to TRBJ2-2; TRBD1 agrees at 9 bases. This CDR3 is built from 16 residues. The germline V gene encodes CDR1 SGHNT and CDR2 YYREEE (reference sequence). V was clipped by 5 bases and J by 0 bases; unmatched bases: 5.

This chain joins TRBV7-3 and TRBJ2-3, with 9 bases aligning to TRBD1. The germline CDR1 and CDR2 sequences are SGHTA and FQGTGA. V lost 6 bases, J lost 4 bases, and 11 bases stayed unmatched. CDR3 size: 16 residues. The CDR3 reads CASSLRTGAGADTQYF. Written as DNA, the CDR3 is TGTGCCAGCAGTCTCCGGACAGGGGCAGGGGCAGATACGCAGTATTTT. The whole variable domain, remainder taken from reference TRBV7-3 and TRBJ2-3, is GAGVSQTPSNKVTEKGKYVELRCDPISGHTALYWYRQSLGQGPEFLIYFQGTGAADDSGLPNDRFFAVRPEGSVSTLKIQRTERGDSAVYLCASSLRTGAGADTQYFGPGTRLTVL.

V gene TRBV5-1 combines with J gene TRBJ2-5, with 10 bases that match TRBD2. Losses at the gene ends were 0 bases for V and 4 bases for J; bases not matched to a gene: 3. CDR1 is SGHRS, CDR2 YFSETQ, per germline. The CDR3 covers 15 residues. CDR3 protein: CASSLERGGGETQYF. In DNA, the CDR3 is TGCGCCAGCAGCTTGGAGCGGGGGGGCGGAGAGACCCAGTACTTC.

This clone was counted once. The chain employs TRBV19 and TRBJ1-1; 7 nucleotides line up with TRBD1. The CDR3 extends over 12 amino acids. V was clipped by 8 bases and J by 6 bases; unmatched bases: 6. Germline V gene sequence: CDR1 LNHDA, CDR2 SQIVND (reference sequence). The CDR3, as DNA: TGTGCCAGTGGCAGACAGGGTGCTGAAGCTTTCTTT. It translates to CASGRQGAEAFF.

This chain uses TRBV7-9 with TRBJ2-1; 10 positions agree with TRBD2. After removal of 6 bases from V and 2 bases from J, the junction contained 4 bases not matched to a gene. Looked up from germline, CDR1 is SEHNR and CDR2 is FQNEAQ (reference sequence). This CDR3 contains 15 residues. CDR3 sequence reads: CASSFTSGTYNEQFF. The CDR3 region has the DNA TGTGCCAGCAGTTTCACTAGCGGGACCTACAATGAGCAGTTCTTC. The whole variable domain, remainder taken from reference TRBV7-9 and TRBJ2-1, is DTGVSQNPRHKITKRGQNVTFRCDPISEHNRLYWYRQTLGQGPEFLTYFQNEAQLEKSRLLSDRFSAERPKGSFSTLEIQRTEQGDSAMYLCASSFTSGTYNEQFFGPGTRLTVL.

In this sample, this clone turned up a few times. The chain couples TRBV5-1 to TRBJ2-1; 7 bases are a match to TRBD2. In germline, CDR1 is SGHRS, CDR2 YFSETQ. The V segment lost 2 bases and the J segment 5 bases; nucleotides outside the gene matches: 4. The CDR3 spans 14 residues. Here the CDR3 DNA reads TGCGCCAGCAGCTTAGCGGGGTTCAACAATGAGCAGTTCTTC. As protein: CASSLAGFNNEQFF.

Ten or more counts support this clone. The rearrangement joins TRBV5-1 to TRBJ2-7, with 8 positions matching TRBD2. From germline, CDR1 is SGHRS and CDR2 YFSETQ. The ends lost 4 bases at V and 3 bases at J; junction bases unmatched: 18. The CDR3 sequence is 18 residues long. CDR3 in amino acids: CASSPEPSSGTNYYEQYF. In DNA, the CDR3 is TGCGCCAGCAGCCCCGAACCAAGTAGCGGGACTAACTACTACGAGCAGTACTTC.

V and J are TRBV5-5 and TRBJ2-6, with 7 nucleotides matching TRBD1. V was pared by 5 bases and J by 0 bases, with 11 bases of the junction left unmatched. Germline CDR1 is SGHKS and CDR2 is YYEKEE (reference sequence). The CDR3 sequence is 18 residues long. CDR3 region: CASSRWTGFSSGANVLTF. The CDR3, as DNA: TGTGCCAGCAGTCGTTGGACAGGTTTCTCCTCTGGGGCCAACGTCCTGACTTTC. The full variable domain, completed using reference TRBV5-5 and TRBJ2-6, is DAGVTQSPTHLIKTRGQQVTLRCSPISGHKSVSWYQQVLGQGPQFIFQYYEKEERGRGNFPDRFSARQFPNYSSELNVNALLLGDSALYLCASSRWTGFSSGANVLTFGAGSRLTVL.

The genes are TRBV7-9 and TRBJ2-3, with 7 nucleotides matching TRBD2. V was pared by 3 bases and J by 0 bases, with 12 bases of the junction left unmatched. Germline values: CDR1 SEHNR, CDR2 FQNEAQ (reference sequence). This CDR3 spans 18 amino acids. In DNA, the CDR3 is TGTGCCAGCAGCTTCATAGGGCCGACTAGCCGAAGCACAGATACGCAGTATTTT. It is translated as CASSFIGPTSRSTDTQYF.

In its sample, this clone was seen once. Distinct nucleotide sequences in the sample also encode this CDR3. This chain connects TRBV7-9 to TRBJ1-2; weak D call: TRBD1 (5 bases). V was pared by 9 bases and J by 8 bases, with 16 bases between. The germline gives CDR1 SEHNR, CDR2 FQNEAQ (reference sequence). The CDR3 length is 12 residues. This CDR3 reads CASRTGDGGYTF. CDR3 DNA: TGTGCCAGTAGAACCGGGGACGGCGGCTACACCTTC.

The rearrangement links TRBV5-6 to TRBJ2-3, with unresolved D. Trimming pared 4 bases from V and 0 bases from J, leaving 12 bases between. Per the germline V gene, CDR1 is SGHDT and CDR2 is YYEEEE. The CDR3 covers 15 residues. CDR3 coding DNA: TGTGCCAGCAGCCCAATAGGTGGCAGCACAGATACGCAGTATTTT. Translating gives CASSPIGGSTDTQYF.

The chain is built from TRBV6-1 and TRBJ2-7; 11 bases align to TRBD1. J gave up 6 bases and V 6 bases, and 4 bases lay outside the gene matches. CDR3 length equals 13 residues. Germline V lookup: CDR1 MNHNS, CDR2 SASEGT. As DNA, the CDR3 is TGTGCCAGCAGCCGGGGACAGGGGGGCGAGCAGTACTTC. As protein: CASSRGQGGEQYF.

The chain recombines TRBV10-3 with TRBJ2-3; 13 bases line up with TRBD2. The CDR3 sequence is 16 residues long. The germline gives CDR1 ENHRY, CDR2 SYGVKD. Trimming removed 8 bases from V and 3 bases from J; junction bases left unmatched: 8. The CDR3: CAIRLAGGGGTDTQYF. CDR3 coding DNA: TGTGCCATCCGACTAGCGGGGGGAGGTGGGACAGATACGCAGTATTTT.

Only a few counts were recorded for this clone. The V gene is TRBV18, the J gene TRBJ2-1, with 8 bases matching TRBD2. Losses at the gene ends were 0 bases for V and 4 bases for J; bases not matched to a gene: 8. This CDR3 spans 17 amino acids. CDR1 KGHSH and CDR2 LQKENI come from the germline V gene. As DNA, the CDR3 is TGTGCCAGCTCACCACCAGTAAGCGGGAGCGCGTACAATGAGCAGTTCTTC. This sequence encodes CASSPPVSGSAYNEQFF.